These 15 T cell receptor beta chains were sequenced from one sample in a study of PD-1 blockade in classical Hodgkin lymphoma. The repertoire was sequenced with immunoSEQ multiplex PCR; TCRdb's copy has only in-frame clones and lacks some. This repertoire shows about 23,000 clones, 90% found once; its top ten account for about 0.41%. Time point defined: newly diagnosed, previously untreated cHL patient sample. Magnetic depletion of unwanted cells isolated CD4+ T cells from thawed PBMCs. Sequenced sample: CD4+ T cells from blood. The origin of the receptors is a human donor with classical Hodgkin lymphoma.

This rearrangement joins TRBV7-2 to TRBJ1-5, with D unresolved. Germline V gene data show CDR1 as SGHTA and CDR2 as FQGNSA. The CDR3 is 16 amino acids. The germline V and J ends were trimmed by 1 base and 2 bases, with 12 bases remaining between them. CDR3 sequence: CASSLEYHAGNQPQHF. The CDR3 bases are TGTGCCAGCAGCTTAGAGTATCACGCGGGCAATCAGCCCCAGCATTTT.

The CDR3 coding sequence is TGTGCCAGCAGCCCGGGACTAGCGGGGCCTGGAGCGCAGTATTTT. Its translation is CASSPGLAGPGAQYF. The J gene is TRBJ2-3, the V gene TRBV7-2; 13 bases fit TRBD2. CDR1 is SGHTA, CDR2 FQGNSA, per germline. The CDR3 is 15 residues long. V trimming: 5 bases; J trimming: 10 bases; junction bases outside the gene matches: 9.

This chain uses TRBV20-1 with TRBJ2-7, with D uncertain. CDR3 length: 11 residues. Germline V gene data show CDR1 as DFQATT and CDR2 as SNEGSKA (reference sequence). V lost 1 base, J lost 3 bases, and 4 bases lay in between. Here the CDR3 reads CSARGNYEQYF. The DNA of the CDR3 is TGCAGTGCTAGAGGGAACTACGAGCAGTACTTC.

The chain uses TRBV29-1 and TRBJ1-1; TRBD1 is a possible D gene (5 bases). This CDR3 comprises 13 residues. V was shortened by 7 bases and J by 5 bases, with 17 bases between the two germline ends. CDR1 and CDR2 (germline): SQVTM, ANQGSEA. CDR3 in DNA: TGCAGCGGCGATGGGGGGTCTGGGACTGAAGCTTTCTTT. Its translation is CSGDGGSGTEAFF.

The chain uses TRBV6-4 and TRBJ2-1; unclear D gene. The germline V gene encodes CDR1 MRHNA and CDR2 SNTAGT. Trimming pared 3 bases from V and 8 bases from J, leaving 14 bases between. This CDR3 comprises 14 residues. The CDR3 region has the DNA TGTGCCAGCAGTGAGTCAGTCTTAGCCCATGAGCAGTTCTTC. Its protein product is CASSESVLAHEQFF.

A few counts support this clone. This sequence joins TRBV5-1 and TRBJ2-3, with D perhaps being TRBD1 or TRBD2 (5 bases each). CDR3 size: 14 residues. Trimming stripped 7 bases from V and 4 bases from J, with 16 bases between. Germline CDR1 reads SGHRS; CDR2 reads YFSETQ. The chain's CDR3 is CASQWSRDPDTQYF. The CDR3 coding sequence is TGCGCCAGCCAGTGGTCCAGGGACCCAGATACGCAGTATTTT. The full variable domain, with the rest looked up from reference TRBV5-1 and TRBJ2-3, is KAGVTQTPRYLIKTRGQQVTLSCSPISGHRSVSWYQQTPGQGLQFLFEYFSETQRNKGNFPGRFSGRQFSNSRSEMNVSTLELGDSALYLCASQWSRDPDTQYFGPGTRLTVL.

The rearrangement joins TRBV10-3 to TRBJ1-6; TRBD1 matches 8 bases. The V gene end was trimmed by 2 bases and the J gene end by 0 bases; junction bases not matched to a gene: 12. The germline V gene has CDR1 ENHRY and CDR2 SYGVKD. The length of the CDR3 is 20 residues. The CDR3, as DNA: TGTGCCATCAGTGAGCACAGGGACAGGACTAAGAGCTCCTATAATTCACCCCTCCACTTT. Encoded protein: CAISEHRDRTKSSYNSPLHF.

The V and J genes are TRBV28 and TRBJ1-5; D gene ambiguous. Germline V gene data show CDR1 as MDHEN and CDR2 as SYDVKM. The CDR3 is made up of 12 amino acids. V was trimmed by 8 bases and J by 7 bases, leaving 12 bases between them. The CDR3 spells CASGLMGQPQHF. The CDR3 DNA reads TGTGCCAGCGGATTAATGGGGCAGCCCCAGCATTTT.

The chain recombines TRBV18 with TRBJ1-5; D unclear. Germline values: CDR1 KGHSH, CDR2 LQKENI. This CDR3 is 13 amino acids long. Trimming took off 5 bases at V and 0 bases at J, with 5 bases between the two ends. In DNA form, the CDR3 reads TGTGCCAGCTCAGCCCATAGCAATCAGCCCCAGCATTTT. It encodes CASSAHSNQPQHF.

CDR3 protein: CASSPPRGYYGYTF. The DNA for the CDR3 is TGTGCCAGCAGCCCCCCGAGGGGTTATTATGGCTACACCTTC. The rearrangement uses TRBV28 and TRBJ1-2; weak D call: TRBD1 (5 bases). Germline CDR1 MDHEN, CDR2 SYDVKM. The CDR3 sequence is 14 residues long. V lost 6 bases and J 5 bases, leaving 16 bases between the germline ends.

The gene calls are TRBV7-8 and TRBJ1-1; 7 positions match TRBD1. The germline V gene has CDR1 SGHVS and CDR2 FQNEAQ. CDR3 length: 15 residues. The J segment lost 10 bases and the V segment lost 4 bases, leaving 15 bases of the junction unmatched. CDR3 sequence: CASSSWTTGWVGAFF. For the CDR3, the DNA is TGTGCCAGCAGCTCCTGGACGACAGGGTGGGTCGGAGCTTTCTTT.

The chain joins TRBV9 to TRBJ2-5; 9 bases are a match to TRBD2. The CDR3 spans 16 residues. The ends lost 0 bases at V and 5 bases at J; junction bases unmatched: 8. Germline lookup yields CDR1 SGDLS and CDR2 YYNGEE. CDR3 amino acids: CASSVELRGGTETQYF. In DNA, the CDR3 is TGTGCCAGCAGCGTAGAGTTGCGGGGGGGCACCGAGACCCAGTACTTC.

The V call is TRBV29-1, the J call TRBJ2-2; TRBD1 matches at 7 bases. The J segment lost 5 bases and the V segment lost 7 bases, leaving 4 bases of the junction unmatched. Germline V CDR1 and CDR2: SQVTM, ANQGSEA. This CDR3 is 12 amino acids long. This chain's CDR3 is CSALRGTGELFF. CDR3 sequence (DNA): TGCAGCGCCCTCAGGGGGACCGGGGAGCTGTTTTTT.

V gene TRBV5-4 combines with J gene TRBJ2-7, with 13 bases matching TRBD2. Trimming took 3 bases from V and 1 from J; bases not matched to a gene: 7. This CDR3 is built from 17 residues. The germline V gene encodes CDR1 SGHNT and CDR2 YYREEE (reference sequence). CDR3 DNA sequence: TGTGCCAGCAGCTCCCCGGGACTAGCGGGACTTTCCTACGAGCAGTACTTC. This codes for CASSSPGLAGLSYEQYF. The whole variable domain, filled in from reference TRBV5-4 and TRBJ2-7, reads ETGVTQSPTHLIKTRGQQVTLRCSSQSGHNTVSWYQQALGQGPQFIFQYYREEENGRGNFPPRFSGLQFPNYSSELNVNALELDDSALYLCASSSPGLAGLSYEQYFGPGTRLTVT.

V is TRBV5-8 and J is TRBJ2-5, with a possible D match to TRBD1 (8 bases). CDR1 and CDR2 (germline): SGHTS, YDEGEE. Trimming removed 5 bases at V and 5 bases at J, with 16 bases between. The CDR3 is 14 amino acids. Here the CDR3 reads CASRDREGAETQYF. In DNA form, the CDR3 reads TGTGCCAGCAGGGACAGGGAGGGGGCCGAGACCCAGTACTTC.